The sequence of this T cell receptor beta chain was determined in a study of TIL therapy for anti-PD-1-resistant metastatic lung cancer (dated by TCRdb to 2020 to 2022). With regard to the full study: Enrolled patients had a median age of roughly 54 years (range 38-75) and a median tumor PD-L1 proportion score of approximately 6.6%. Most of the cohort had lung adenocarcinoma, a handful of tumors were EGFR-mutant and two were ALK-rearranged, and half of the patients were current or former smokers. Across the cohort, whole-exome sequencing showed a median non-synonymous tumor mutation burden of roughly 1.5 mutations per megabase. Tumor and peripheral blood T cell receptor beta sequencing was used to track clonotypes across tumor, expanded TIL product and serial blood samples. What the authors observed across the whole study: Compared with baseline intratumoral T cells, expanded TIL cultures were more clonal and less diverse (median clonality approximately 6% vs 31%, p < 0.0001). Clonal turnover during TIL culture was high, and many clones enriched in the product were not detected in the baseline tumor, suggesting clonal contraction instead of faithful expansion. Because the cohort was highly selected, with more treatment-naive, never-smoker and oncogene-addicted patients than is typical, generalizability is limited. The study protocol defined all tumor marker inferences as exploratory.

TCR beta CDR3 regions were amplified from genomic DNA by bias-controlled multiplex PCR with the immunoSEQ v3 hsTCRB kit. TCR libraries were sequenced on an Illumina NextSeq 500 to 2 million to 2.5 million read pairs for survey level or roughly 5-6.5 million for deep level. In the original analysis: V, D and J genes were assigned, non-productive sequences were removed, and clonality was reported by immunoSEQ Analyzer software. Repertoires were compared using productive Simpson clonality and Morisita overlap index of productive TRB rearrangements between infused TIL and blood. TCRdb carries this immuneACCESS record with in-frame sequences only. Its versions omit some clonotypes, under half of them owing to an unresolved V gene in the studies checked, with the rest unexplained. The V and J calls and clone size come from that table; D and trimming were worked out from the DNA. The table for this sample lists 95,000 or so clones; around three fifths of them were counted only once. The top ten clonotypes cover roughly 11% of the sample.

The sample's time point label, in plain terms: pre-treatment sample, taken before nivolumab and TIL therapy. Excised metastases, mostly pleural nodules or supraclavicular lymph nodes, were used as baseline tumor samples and were taken from the same resection from which TIL were grown. Before any PD-1/PD-L1 blockade was given, tumors were harvested, nivolumab was then administered, and patients who progressed went on to receive lymphodepletion, an infusion of expanded TIL, and IL-2. Adults with stage 4 NSCLC were enrolled from late 2017 to early 2020 in a dual-center phase I trial. Samples were obtained from a single-arm, open-label phase I trial in which tumor-infiltrating lymphocyte therapy with nivolumab was evaluated in advanced non-small cell lung cancer. Parts of each resected tumor were snap-frozen in liquid nitrogen and kept at -80 degrees C. Using laser-capture macrodissection, tumor regions of interest were selected on H&E sections, then pulverized into roughly 14 mg aliquots and extracted using Qiagen Allprep kits.

V drops 4 bases and J drops 3 bases, leaving 16 bases in between. From the cysteine through the phenylalanine, the CDR3 covers 15 amino acids. Just the 45-base CDR3 DNA is kept, in frame starting at base 1. For CDR1 and CDR2, the germline V gene lists SGHTA and FQGNSA. Concerning this clone itself: No cognate antigen has been identified for it. Per-nucleotide qualities are absent, and no much larger clonotype sits a single base away.

The chain is made from TRBV7-2 and TRBJ2-7; no confident D gene assignment can be made. The TCR comes from a person between 30 and 80 years old with non-small cell lung cancer. The sequences come from tumor tissue, collected at baseline. The DNA sequence follows: TGTGCCAGCAGCTCCTATAGACCAGAGCTCTACGAGCAGTACTTC. Protein translation: CASSSYRPELYEQYF.